Listed here are 18 T cell receptor beta chains from one sample, sequenced in a study of tumor-infiltrating lymphocytes in primary liver carcinoma. TCR beta cDNA came from about 500 ng total RNA, primed with a constant-region primer. Library construction for TCR beta comprised three nested multiplex PCR rounds performed with slightly modified ARM-PCR. The opening two PCR rounds, 10 cycles each, paired TRBV1-TRBV30 forward primers with a C-beta reverse primer. One entry per CDR3 protein results from TCRdb running MiXCR on the multiplex PCR reads. The sample lists more than 40,000 distinct CDR3 sequences; about two thirds were seen once. From approximately 20-30 mg of unsorted bulk tissue, DNA and RNA were co-extracted together. Input material: liver tumor tissue from sampling region 5. Stated subset: tumor region T5, tumor centre. The source of these receptors is a man aged 40-49 years with primary liver carcinoma and hepatitis B virus infection.

On this clonotype itself: A much larger clone is a single base away; this may be a read error. The rearrangement links TRBV7-9 to TRBJ2-1, with a weak D call TRBD1 (5 bases). Germline loops: CDR1 SEHNR, CDR2 FQNEAQ (reference sequence). The CDR3 loop spans 11 amino acids. The CDR3 reads CARSLQDEQFF. CDR3 DNA: TGTGCCCGCAGCTTACAGGATGAGCAGTTCTTC. The complete variable domain, with remaining parts taken from reference TRBV7-9 and TRBJ2-1, reads DTGVSQNPRHKITKRGQNVTFRCDPISEHNRLYWYRQTLGQGPEFLTYFQNEAQLEKSRLLSDRFSAERPKGSFSTLEIQRTEQGDSAMYLCARSLQDEQFFGPGTRLTVL.

Worth noting for this clonotype: At one of its ends the junction is not consistent with the germline gene, which may arise from a read error. V usage is TRBV29-1 and J usage is TRBJ1-2, with no clear D. The length of the CDR3 is 12 residues. Germline V gene sequence: CDR1 SQVTM, CDR2 ANQGSEA. The CDR3 coding sequence is TGCAATGTTGAACACGAGGGCTATGGTTACACCTTC. Its translation is CNVEHEGYGYTF.

V and J are TRBV20-1 and TRBJ2-7; 11 bases fit TRBD2. Trimming removed 3 bases from V and 7 bases from J; junction bases left unmatched: 11. Germline V CDR1 and CDR2: DFQATT, SNEGSKA (reference sequence). The CDR3 is 15 amino acids. This CDR3 reads CSARGLLAGGLEQYF. In DNA form, the CDR3 reads TGCAGTGCTAGGGGCCTCCTAGCGGGAGGTTTGGAGCAGTACTTC.

This clonotype was detected once. Without the conserved terminal phenylalanine or tryptophan, this CDR3 likely stems from a read error. The CDR3 here is CARRLTAAGDTIYS. CDR3 DNA: TGTGCCAGGAGACTAACGGCGGCAGGAGACACCATATATTCT. The gene calls are TRBV6-5 and TRBJ1-3; D is unresolved. CDR3 length: 14 residues. Germline V gene sequence: CDR1 MNHEY, CDR2 SVGAGI. V gave up 9 bases and J gave up 8 bases, with 20 bases separating them.

This clonotype has just a few counts. This is likely a read error, given that the CDR3 carries no conserved phenylalanine or tryptophan at its end. This rearrangement joins TRBV7-8 to TRBJ2-2; D gene unclear. V dropped 5 bases and J dropped 0 bases, with 13 bases sitting between them. The CDR3 runs to 16 residues. Germline assignment: CDR1 SGHVS and CDR2 FQNEAQ. The CDR3 reads CASSPLRGSNTGELFL. CDR3 bases: TGTGCCAGCAGCCCCCTTCGAGGATCGAACACCGGGGAGCTGTTTCTT.

Note on this clonotype: The CDR3 end shows no conserved phenylalanine or tryptophan, and so a read error is likely. This chain connects TRBV11-2 to TRBJ2-2; maybe TRBD1 (6 bases). This CDR3 has 17 amino acids. With 1 base removed from V and 6 bases from J, the gap between germline ends came to 18 bases. CDR1 and CDR2 from the germline V gene are SGHAT and FQNNGV. This CDR3 reads CASSLVRTYPGAGELFS. The CDR3 DNA reads as TGTGCCAGCAGCTTAGTTCGGACGTACCCAGGGGCCGGGGAGCTGTTTTCC.

Turning to this clonotype: Because the CDR3 is missing its conserved closing phenylalanine or tryptophan, this is likely a read error. The limits of the CDR3 on the DNA are not certain, so only TCRdb's listed CDR3 is given. The chain recombines TRBV4-1 with TRBJ2-1; the table calls TRBD1, which could not be checked here. CDR1 and CDR2 (germline): MGHRA, YSYEKL. The CDR3 has 17 amino acids, counting both end residues. CDR3 in amino acids: CASSLEAGVQGRNEQSL.

Remarks on this clonotype: This is likely a read error, given that the CDR3 carries no conserved phenylalanine or tryptophan at its end. This chain joins TRBV5-4 and TRBJ2-1; 7 bases map to TRBD2. The DNA end is more similar to TRBJ2-7, so the J call may be wrong. This CDR3 is built from 15 residues. From germline, CDR1 is SGHNT and CDR2 YYREEE (reference sequence). CDR3 residues: CASSDRLAGYNEQYS. DNA of the CDR3: TGTGCCAGCAGCGATCGACTAGCAGGGTACAATGAGCAGTACTCC.

This clonotype was seen once. The chain carries TRBV9 and TRBJ2-6; D unclear. Germline CDR1 reads SGDLS; CDR2 reads YYNGEE. The CDR3 has 17 amino acids. V lost 2 bases, J lost 0 bases, and 12 bases lay in between. In DNA form, the CDR3 reads TGTGCCAGCAGCGTCTTTGGGCCCACCTCTGGGGCCAACGTCCTGACTTTC. Its protein is CASSVFGPTSGANVLTF.

This clonotype is deemed medium-sized. The rearrangement joins TRBV11-2 to TRBJ2-7, with 7 bases matching TRBD1. The junction had 8 bases not matched to a gene; V was cut back by 4 bases and J by 5 bases. The germline CDR1 and CDR2 sequences are SGHAT and FQNNGV. The CDR3 covers 14 residues. The CDR3 DNA reads TGTGCCAGCAGCTATGACAGGGATGAGGACGAGCAGTACTTC. It codes for CASSYDRDEDEQYF.

The sample holds one count of this clonotype. The junction departs from germline at one end; a sequencing error may be responsible. The rearrangement uses TRBV11-3 and TRBJ2-5; D might be TRBD1 (5 bases). Germline V CDR1 and CDR2: SGHNT, YENEEA. This CDR3 is 14 amino acids long. The CDR3 nucleotides read TGTGCCAGCGGCCCCGTGACAGCGCATGGTACTCAGTGCTTC. Translated: CASGPVTAHGTQCF.

The chain has TRBV11-2 and TRBJ2-7; D call uncertain. Trimming removed 9 bases from V and 1 base from J, with 19 bases in between. The CDR3 length is 15 residues. The germline CDR1 and CDR2 sequences are SGHAT and FQNNGV. CDR3 sequence reads: CASSPSVRVSYEQYF. DNA of the CDR3: TGTGCCAGTAGCCCATCTGTGAGAGTATCCTACGAGCAGTACTTC.

With regard to this clonotype: At one boundary the junction diverges from the germline segment, which might be a read error. V usage is TRBV11-2 and J usage is TRBJ2-6, with TRBD1 identical over 8 bases. This CDR3 is built from 17 residues. Germline V lookup: CDR1 SGHAT, CDR2 FQNNGV. The CDR3 sequence is CASSPGQGSSCAKVLTF. CDR3 nucleotide sequence: TGTGCCAGCAGTCCCGGACAGGGCAGCTCTTGTGCCAAGGTCCTGACTTTC.

In this sample, this clonotype turned up a few times. The final CDR3 position lacks the conserved phenylalanine or tryptophan, pointing to a likely read error. The chain combines TRBV10-1 with TRBJ2-1; the D call may be TRBD1 or TRBD2 (5 bases each). Germline CDR1 WNHNN, CDR2 SYGVQD (reference sequence). CDR3 length: 14 residues. CDR3 nucleotides: TGCGCTAGTAGCGACAGAAGCTCCTACAATGAGCAGTTCTTA. Encoded protein: CASSDRSSYNEQFL.

As regards this clonotype: Mismatch with germline at one junction end may stem from a read error. The chain recombines TRBV5-5 with TRBJ2-2; maybe TRBD2 (5 bases). CDR3 size: 13 residues. Germline V CDR1 and CDR2: SGHKS, YYEKEE (reference sequence). The CDR3 DNA reads as TGTGCCGGCAGGATCGGACTTACCGGGGAGCTGTTTTTT. Protein product: CAGRIGLTGELFF.

This clonotype was observed a handful of times. V gene TRBV11-2 combines with J gene TRBJ2-5, with D hard to call. The CDR3 totals 13 residues. V lost 0 bases to trimming and J lost 11 bases, with 13 bases between them. Per germline, CDR1 SGHAT and CDR2 FQNNGV. The CDR3 coding sequence is TGTGCCAGCAGCTTAGATGGTGCCTATGAGCAGTACTTC. This gives the protein CASSLDGAYEQYF.

With regard to this clonotype: The junction departs from germline at one end; a sequencing error may be responsible. V usage is TRBV7-8 and J usage is TRBJ2-1; tentatively, D is TRBD1 or TRBD2 (5 bases each). Germline assignment: CDR1 SGHVS and CDR2 FQNEAQ. The CDR3 is made up of 14 amino acids. Written as DNA, the CDR3 is TGTGCCAGCAGCTTAGTGCAGGGAGCCAATGTGCAGTTCTTC. Its translation: CASSLVQGANVQFF.

A word on this clonotype: As the CDR3 is not closed by the conserved phenylalanine or tryptophan, this likely results from a read error. The rearrangement joins TRBV5-6 to TRBJ2-4; 7 bases agree with TRBD2. CDR3 length: 15 amino acids. Per the germline V gene, CDR1 is SGHDT and CDR2 is YYEEEE. V was pared by 0 bases and J by 6 bases, with 6 bases of the junction left unmatched. CDR3 protein: CASSLEAGSTNIQYY. In DNA form, the CDR3 reads TGTGCCAGCAGCTTGGAAGCGGGGAGCACAAACATTCAGTACTAC.